Shown below are 23 T cell receptor beta chains from a single sample sequenced in a study of cytomegalovirus exposure and HLA in healthy donors. The PCR was carried out with 60 Vbeta primers and 13 Jbeta primers. Sequencing was performed with immunoSEQ multiplex PCR; in TCRdb, only in-frame clones are kept and a portion is missing. The sample contains around 150,000 clones, around three quarters of which appear only once. The sequencing input was PBMCs. The receptors were sampled from a man younger than 40 in good health.

The chain combines TRBV7-9 with TRBJ2-7, with D perhaps TRBD1 (6 bases). V was shortened by 4 bases and J by 3 bases, with 13 bases between the two germline ends. The CDR3 runs 14 residues. The germline V gene encodes CDR1 SEHNR and CDR2 FQNEAQ (reference sequence). Here the CDR3 reads CASSSWDTLYEQYF. The CDR3 DNA reads TGTGCCAGCAGCTCCTGGGACACACTCTACGAGCAGTACTTC.

The chain recombines TRBV27 with TRBJ2-7, with D maybe TRBD1 (5 bases). The CDR3 length is 14 residues. Per the germline V gene, CDR1 is MNHEY and CDR2 is SMNVEV (reference sequence). Trimming took off 5 bases at V and 0 bases at J, with 11 bases between the two ends. CDR3 nucleotides: TGTGCCAGCAGTCCCCAGACAGACTCCTACGAGCAGTACTTC. It translates to CASSPQTDSYEQYF.

The chain joins TRBV25-1 to TRBJ2-3, with 10 bases that match TRBD1. Germline CDR1 and CDR2: MGHDK and SYGVNS. The CDR3 loop spans 16 amino acids. Trimming removed 6 bases from V and 1 base from J; junction bases left unmatched: 7. This CDR3 is CASSNRDRGGTDTQYF. The CDR3 DNA is TGTGCCAGCAGCAACCGGGACAGGGGCGGCACAGATACGCAGTATTTT.

The chain uses TRBV13 and TRBJ2-1; 7 bases are a match to TRBD2. The germline V gene has CDR1 PRHDT and CDR2 FYEKMQ (reference sequence). The CDR3 contains 15 residues. Trimming took 6 bases from V and 0 from J; bases not matched to a gene: 5. CDR3 nucleotide sequence: TGTGCCAGCAGTGCGGGAGCCCACTCCTACAATGAGCAGTTCTTC. It yields the protein CASSAGAHSYNEQFF.

The V and J genes are TRBV18 and TRBJ1-1; tentative D call: TRBD1 (6 bases). Trimming pared 3 bases from V and 8 bases from J, leaving 13 bases between. From germline, CDR1 is KGHSH and CDR2 LQKENI. This CDR3 is built from 13 residues. CDR3 bases: TGTGCCAGCTCACCCGGGACATCGGTCGAAGCTTTCTTT. Translated, it gives CASSPGTSVEAFF.

J is TRBJ1-4 and V is TRBV5-1; the D is unclear. Germline CDR1 is SGHRS and CDR2 is YFSETQ. The V end was cut by 1 base, the J end by 7 bases, with 11 bases between. The CDR3 length is 14 residues. The CDR3 protein is CASSLSPRGEKLFF. The CDR3 DNA follows: TGCGCCAGCAGCTTGAGTCCACGGGGTGAAAAACTGTTTTTT.

The chain couples TRBV5-1 to TRBJ2-5; D is perhaps TRBD1 (6 bases). Trimming removed 1 base from V and 5 bases from J, with 12 bases in between. Germline CDR1 SGHRS, CDR2 YFSETQ. This CDR3 is 14 amino acids long. The DNA of the CDR3 is TGCGCCAGCAGCTTGACAGGGTCCAGGGAGACCCAGTACTTC. Translated: CASSLTGSRETQYF.

The rearrangement uses TRBV29-1 and TRBJ2-3, with D uncertain. CDR3 length: 10 residues. Looked up from germline, CDR1 is SQVTM and CDR2 is ANQGSEA. V lost 2 bases and J lost 5, with 2 bases in between. CDR3 DNA: TGCAGCGTTGAACAAGATACGCAGTATTTT. Translating gives CSVEQDTQYF.

This clone was seen a handful of times. The chain recombines TRBV4-1 with TRBJ2-3; 7 bases map to TRBD1. Trimming removed 4 bases from V and 2 bases from J; junction bases left unmatched: 6. Germline values: CDR1 MGHRA, CDR2 YSYEKL. The CDR3 is made up of 15 amino acids. CDR3 DNA sequence: TGCGCCAGCAGCCCGGGGACAGTCCTCACAGATACGCAGTATTTT. This encodes CASSPGTVLTDTQYF.

This clone was observed a single time. J is TRBJ2-7 and V is TRBV10-3, with D possibly TRBD1 on 5 matching bases. Germline assignment: CDR1 ENHRY and CDR2 SYGVKD. This CDR3 has 12 residues. Trimming shortened V by 10 bases and J by 3 bases, and 13 bases separated the two germline ends. The CDR3 protein is CATQGNNYEQYF. The CDR3 DNA reads TGTGCCACCCAGGGTAACAACTACGAGCAGTACTTC.

CDR3 in amino acids: CASSGRTVTGELFF. Written as DNA, the CDR3 is TGTGCCAGCAGTGGAAGGACAGTCACCGGGGAGCTGTTTTTT. This sequence joins TRBV27 and TRBJ2-2; weak D call: TRBD1 (6 bases). The V and J ends lost 5 bases and 4 bases respectively, with 11 bases between them. CDR1 MNHEY and CDR2 SMNVEV come from the germline V gene (reference sequence). The CDR3 sequence is 14 residues long.

V gene TRBV4-1 combines with J gene TRBJ2-7; 9 bases are a match to TRBD2. CDR3 length equals 14 residues. CDR1 is MGHRA and CDR2 is YSYEKL in the germline V gene. The V and J ends lost 4 bases and 4 bases, in that order; junction bases with no gene match: 5. The CDR3 DNA is TGCGCCAGCAGCCTAGGGACTAGCAGTTACGAGCAGTACTTC. Its protein product is CASSLGTSSYEQYF.

J is TRBJ1-1 and V is TRBV6-5; unclear D gene. From germline, CDR1 is MNHEY and CDR2 SVGAGI. CDR3 length: 12 amino acids. Trimming left V 8 bases short and J 0 bases short, with 7 bases between. In DNA, the CDR3 is TGTGCCAGCGGACTTATGAACACTGAAGCTTTCTTT. Translation: CASGLMNTEAFF.

This chain uses TRBV18 with TRBJ2-5; TRBD2 matches at 9 bases. This CDR3 comprises 15 residues. Germline CDR1 KGHSH, CDR2 LQKENI. Germline trimming cut 5 bases from V and 2 bases from J; bases unmatched to any gene: 6. CDR3 bases: TGTGCCAGCTCAAGGCGACTAGCGGATCAAGAGACCCAGTACTTC. This gives the protein CASSRRLADQETQYF.

CDR3 sequence (DNA): TGTGCCAGCAGCGCCAGGGCCAGTCCCGTCCCGGAGAATGAGCAGTTCTTC. This sequence encodes CASSARASPVPENEQFF. The V and J genes are TRBV7-3 and TRBJ2-1; D perhaps matches TRBD1 (5 bases). This CDR3 is built from 17 residues. Trimming took 5 bases from V and 7 from J, leaving 24 bases between them. Germline CDR1 reads SGHTA; CDR2 reads FQGTGA. Looking up the rest from reference TRBV7-3 and TRBJ2-1 gives the full variable domain: GAGVSQTPSNKVTEKGKYVELRCDPISGHTALYWYRQSLGQGPEFLIYFQGTGAADDSGLPNDRFFAVRPEGSVSTLKIQRTERGDSAVYLCASSARASPVPENEQFFGPGTRLTVL.

Notes on this clone: At the DNA level, this CDR3 is encoded by other sequences in the same sample as well. V gene TRBV29-1 combines with J gene TRBJ2-5; 9 positions agree with TRBD1. V lost 1 base, J lost 5 bases, and 8 bases stayed unmatched. The germline CDR1 and CDR2 sequences are SQVTM and ANQGSEA. The CDR3 contains 15 residues. The CDR3: CSVEVAGTGWETQYF. In nucleotides, the CDR3 is TGCAGCGTTGAAGTCGCCGGGACAGGGTGGGAGACCCAGTACTTC. The full variable domain, its missing parts supplied by reference TRBV29-1 and TRBJ2-5, is SAVISQKPSRDICQRGTSLTIQCQVDSQVTMMFWYRQQPGQSLTLIATANQGSEATYESGFVIDKFPISRPNLTFSTLTVSNMSPEDSSIYLCSVEVAGTGWETQYFGPGTRLLVL.

The table lists this clone with a few counts. The gene calls are TRBV7-2 and TRBJ2-3, with TRBD2 matching over 12 bases. This CDR3 is built from 16 residues. CDR1 and CDR2 from the germline V gene are SGHTA and FQGNSA. J lost 4 bases, V lost 6 bases, and 8 bases had no gene match. The chain's CDR3 is CASRPWASGRADTQYF. The CDR3, as DNA: TGTGCCAGCAGACCTTGGGCTAGCGGGAGGGCAGATACGCAGTATTTT.

The count of this clone is one. This rearrangement joins TRBV7-9 to TRBJ2-7, with 10 bases identical to TRBD2. Germline loops: CDR1 SEHNR, CDR2 FQNEAQ (reference sequence). The CDR3 contains 14 residues. V shed 5 bases and J 0 bases; nucleotides not matched to a gene: 1. The CDR3 region is CASSRTSGSYEQYF. In DNA, the CDR3 is TGTGCCAGCAGCCGGACTAGCGGCTCCTACGAGCAGTACTTC.

This chain connects TRBV6-1 to TRBJ2-2; 7 bases are shared with TRBD1. Trimming at V came to 5 bases and at J to 5 bases, leaving 5 bases not matched to a gene. The germline CDR1 and CDR2 sequences are MNHNS and SASEGT. There are 14 residues in the CDR3. The CDR3 bases are TGTGCCAGCAGTACTGACAGGGAGACCGGGGAGCTGTTTTTT. It encodes CASSTDRETGELFF.

The V and J genes are TRBV2 and TRBJ1-1; 8 bases agree with TRBD1. CDR3 length: 13 amino acids. Trimming removed 5 bases from V and 3 bases from J; junction bases left unmatched: 2. Germline values: CDR1 SNHLY, CDR2 FYNNEI. As DNA, the CDR3 is TGTGCCAGCAGTACGACAGGGGACACTGAAGCTTTCTTT. Amino acid sequence: CASSTTGDTEAFF.

The chain carries TRBV15 and TRBJ2-7; D gene uncertain. This CDR3 comprises 15 residues. Germline CDR1 LNHNV, CDR2 YYDKDF (reference sequence). The V end was cut by 0 bases, the J end by 2 bases, with 11 bases between. CDR3 sequence: CATSRDLGVTYEQYF. The CDR3 DNA follows: TGTGCCACCAGCAGAGATCTAGGCGTAACCTACGAGCAGTACTTC. Complete variable domain (other parts from reference TRBV15 and TRBJ2-7): DAMVIQNPRYQVTQFGKPVTLSCSQTLNHNVMYWYQQKSSQAPKLLFHYYDKDFNNEADTPDNFQSRRPNTSFCFLDIRSPGLGDTAMYLCATSRDLGVTYEQYFGPGTRLTVT.

V usage is TRBV27 and J usage is TRBJ2-7; weak D call: TRBD1 (6 bases). The CDR3 has 13 residues. Deletions cut 5 bases from V and 9 bases from J, with 17 bases between. Germline V gives CDR1 MNHEY, CDR2 SMNVEV (reference sequence). The CDR3 spells CASSGSSGARQYF. CDR3 bases: TGTGCCAGCAGTGGGTCTTCAGGGGCGAGGCAGTACTTC.

The J gene is TRBJ2-1, the V gene TRBV4-2; tentative D call: TRBD2 (5 bases). Germline loops: CDR1 LGHNA, CDR2 YNFKEQ. This CDR3 has 13 residues. Trimming removed 4 bases from V and 9 bases from J, with 13 bases in between. This chain's CDR3 is CASSLSAGVEQFF. The CDR3 DNA follows: TGTGCCAGCAGCCTATCCGCCGGGGTTGAGCAGTTCTTC.